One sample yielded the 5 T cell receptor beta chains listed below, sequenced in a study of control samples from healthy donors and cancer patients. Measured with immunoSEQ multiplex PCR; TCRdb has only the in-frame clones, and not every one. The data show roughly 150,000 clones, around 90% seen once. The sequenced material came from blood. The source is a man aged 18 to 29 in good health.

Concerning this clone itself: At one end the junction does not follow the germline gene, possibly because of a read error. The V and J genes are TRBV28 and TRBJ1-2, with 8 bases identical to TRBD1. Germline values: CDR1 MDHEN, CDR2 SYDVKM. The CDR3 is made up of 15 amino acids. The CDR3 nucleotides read TGTGCCAGCAGTCCCGGACAGGGTAGGGATGAACGCTGGGCCTTC. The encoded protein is CASSPGQGRDERWAF.

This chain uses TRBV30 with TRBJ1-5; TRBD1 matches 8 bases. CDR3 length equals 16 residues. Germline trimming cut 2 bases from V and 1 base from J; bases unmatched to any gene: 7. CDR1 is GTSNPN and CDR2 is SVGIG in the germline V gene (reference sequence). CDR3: CAWSYLGQGSNQPQHF. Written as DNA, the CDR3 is TGTGCCTGGAGTTATTTAGGACAGGGCAGCAATCAGCCCCAGCATTTT.

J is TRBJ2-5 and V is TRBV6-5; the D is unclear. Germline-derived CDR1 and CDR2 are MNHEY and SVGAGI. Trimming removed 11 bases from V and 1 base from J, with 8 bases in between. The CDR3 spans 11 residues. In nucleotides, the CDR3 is TGTGCCGCTGGGTTCCAAGAGACCCAGTACTTC. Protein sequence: CAAGFQETQYF.

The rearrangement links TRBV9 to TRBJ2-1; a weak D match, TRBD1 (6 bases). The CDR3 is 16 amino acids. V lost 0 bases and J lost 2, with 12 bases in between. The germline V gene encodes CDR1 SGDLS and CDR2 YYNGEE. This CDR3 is CASSVGSRTAYNEQFF. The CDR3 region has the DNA TGTGCCAGCAGCGTAGGATCCAGGACAGCCTACAATGAGCAGTTCTTC.

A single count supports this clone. The chain's CDR3 is CASSPRQGPLNTEAFF. The CDR3 DNA follows: TGTGCCAGCAGCCCTCGACAGGGACCTTTAAACACTGAAGCTTTCTTT. The chain is built from TRBV27 and TRBJ1-1, with 7 bases aligning to TRBD1. CDR1 and CDR2 (germline): MNHEY, SMNVEV (reference sequence). The CDR3 is made up of 16 amino acids. V shed 6 bases and J 2 bases; nucleotides not matched to a gene: 12.